A selection of T cell receptor beta chains follows, all from one sample in a study of cytomegalovirus exposure and HLA in healthy donors. The protocol was immunoSEQ multiplex PCR, while the TCRdb copy is restricted to in-frame clones and leaves out a portion. The repertoire holds 110,000 to 150,000 clones, with 60% to 85% as singletons. Sequenced input: PBMCs. The receptors originated from a man aged 18 to 30 in good health and CMV-seronegative. Both conserved end residues are part of each CDR3. The order of the fields is CDR3 DNA, CDR3 protein, V gene, J gene, D gene, clone size. The D gene is left open where the match is weak. Size tells how often a clone was seen (once, few, many) or the class of an expanded clone, and some rows leave it out.

DNA: TGTGCCAGCAGTTTAAGGGGGATCAATCAGCCCCAGCATTTT
CDR3: CASSLRGINQPQHF
V: TRBV27
J: TRBJ1-5
D: -
size: -

DNA: TGCAGCGTCGGGGGGGCTGGACAGATACCTTCTGGGGCCAACGTCCTGACTTTC
CDR3: CSVGGAGQIPSGANVLTF
V: TRBV29-1
J: TRBJ2-6
D: TRBD2
size: -

DNA: TGTGCCAGCAGCCCCGGGACCTACGAGCAGTACTTC
CDR3: CASSPGTYEQYF
V: TRBV27
J: TRBJ2-7
D: -
size: few

DNA: TGTGCCAGCGCGCCAGGGACAAGCGTCTACAATGAGCAGTTCTTC
CDR3: CASAPGTSVYNEQFF
V: TRBV7-2
J: TRBJ2-1
D: -
size: -

DNA: TGTGCCAGCAGCCCCCAAATGAACACTGAAGCTTTCTTT
CDR3: CASSPQMNTEAFF
V: TRBV7-3
J: TRBJ1-1
D: -
size: once

DNA: TGTGCCAGTAGTAGCGCAGGGGGCTCTAACTATGGCTACACCTTC
CDR3: CASSSAGGSNYGYTF
V: TRBV19
J: TRBJ1-2
D: TRBD1
size: -

DNA: TGCGCCAGCATCCCCGGGACAGGGCTGAACACCGGGGAGCTGTTTTTT
CDR3: CASIPGTGLNTGELFF
V: TRBV5-1
J: TRBJ2-2
D: TRBD1
size: -

DNA: TGCGCCAGCAGTCCCCCCCCATACGAGCAGTACTTC
CDR3: CASSPPPYEQYF
V: TRBV5-1
J: TRBJ2-7
D: -
size: -

DNA: TGTGCCAGTAGACGGGAAAAGGGCGATGAGCAGTTCTTC
CDR3: CASRREKGDEQFF
V: TRBV19
J: TRBJ2-1
D: -
size: -

DNA: TGTGCCAGCAGGGACAGGACCTACGAGCAGTACTTC
CDR3: CASRDRTYEQYF
V: TRBV2
J: TRBJ2-7
D: TRBD1
size: -

DNA: TGTGCCAGCTCACGAGAGACAGGGCAAGAGACCCAGTACTTC
CDR3: CASSRETGQETQYF
V: TRBV18
J: TRBJ2-5
D: TRBD1
size: -

DNA: TGCGCCAGCAGTCCCCAGGGAATTAACGGCTACACCTTC
CDR3: CASSPQGINGYTF
V: TRBV10-2
J: TRBJ1-2
D: -
size: -

DNA: TGTGCCAGCAGCCGCGGGGGCAGGGTGTTGAGCACAGATACGCAGTATTTT
CDR3: CASSRGGRVLSTDTQYF
V: TRBV7-9
J: TRBJ2-3
D: -
size: few

DNA: TGTGCCAGCAGTGAATGGGAGGGGAGCACAGATACGCAGTATTTT
CDR3: CASSEWEGSTDTQYF
V: TRBV6-1
J: TRBJ2-3
D: TRBD2
size: -

DNA: TGTGCCAGTAGTGGGGGTGGAAGGGCTTTGGAGGGGTCAAATGAGCAGTTCTTC
CDR3: CASSGGGRALEGSNEQFF
V: TRBV19
J: TRBJ2-1
D: -
size: few

DNA: TGTGCCAGCAGTTTGTACGGGAGGGGGCGGAGGACTGAAGCTTTCTTT
CDR3: CASSLYGRGRRTEAFF
V: TRBV28
J: TRBJ1-1
D: TRBD1
size: -

DNA: TGTGCCAGCAGCCCCCGACGGAGCACCGGGGAGCTGTTTTTT
CDR3: CASSPRRSTGELFF
V: TRBV9
J: TRBJ2-2
D: -
size: -

DNA: TGTGCCAGTAAGGGGGAGCAAACCTATGGCTACACCTTC
CDR3: CASKGEQTYGYTF
V: TRBV19
J: TRBJ1-2
D: -
size: -

DNA: TGTGCCAGCAGTCAGGACAGGGGTACCTACAATGAGCAGTTCTTC
CDR3: CASSQDRGTYNEQFF
V: TRBV6-1
J: TRBJ2-1
D: TRBD1
size: few

DNA: TGTGCCAGTACCCCGGACGGACACGTTAACTATGGCTACACCTTC
CDR3: CASTPDGHVNYGYTF
V: TRBV19
J: TRBJ1-2
D: -
size: -

DNA: TGCGCCAGCAGCTCTACAGGTAGCACAGATACGCAGTATTTT
CDR3: CASSSTGSTDTQYF
V: TRBV5-1
J: TRBJ2-3
D: -
size: few

DNA: TGTGCCAGCAGCTTCTCAAGACAGGGTAATTCCCCCCTCCACTTT
CDR3: CASSFSRQGNSPLHF
V: TRBV13
J: TRBJ1-6
D: TRBD1
size: -

DNA: TGTGCCAGCAGTGAAGGGAGCATGACAGGTCAAATGAACACTGAAGCTTTCTTT
CDR3: CASSEGSMTGQMNTEAFF
V: TRBV6-1
J: TRBJ1-1
D: -
size: few

DNA: TGTGCCACCAGCAGAGCCGGGATTAGCACAGATACGCAGTATTTT
CDR3: CATSRAGISTDTQYF
V: TRBV15
J: TRBJ2-3
D: -
size: -

DNA: TGCGCCAGCAGCTTGTACGTTGCTAGCGGGATTTCAGGGGCAGGCGAGCAGTTCTTC
CDR3: CASSLYVASGISGAGEQFF
V: TRBV5-1
J: TRBJ2-1
D: TRBD2
size: -

DNA: TGTGCCAGCAGCCAGAGCCAGGGGTACACTGAAGCTTTCTTT
CDR3: CASSQSQGYTEAFF
V: TRBV4-2
J: TRBJ1-1
D: -
size: few

DNA: TGTGCCAGCAGTCCTCCGGAGCTCCAGATCCAAGAGACCCAGTACTTC
CDR3: CASSPPELQIQETQYF
V: TRBV7-9
J: TRBJ2-5
D: -
size: -